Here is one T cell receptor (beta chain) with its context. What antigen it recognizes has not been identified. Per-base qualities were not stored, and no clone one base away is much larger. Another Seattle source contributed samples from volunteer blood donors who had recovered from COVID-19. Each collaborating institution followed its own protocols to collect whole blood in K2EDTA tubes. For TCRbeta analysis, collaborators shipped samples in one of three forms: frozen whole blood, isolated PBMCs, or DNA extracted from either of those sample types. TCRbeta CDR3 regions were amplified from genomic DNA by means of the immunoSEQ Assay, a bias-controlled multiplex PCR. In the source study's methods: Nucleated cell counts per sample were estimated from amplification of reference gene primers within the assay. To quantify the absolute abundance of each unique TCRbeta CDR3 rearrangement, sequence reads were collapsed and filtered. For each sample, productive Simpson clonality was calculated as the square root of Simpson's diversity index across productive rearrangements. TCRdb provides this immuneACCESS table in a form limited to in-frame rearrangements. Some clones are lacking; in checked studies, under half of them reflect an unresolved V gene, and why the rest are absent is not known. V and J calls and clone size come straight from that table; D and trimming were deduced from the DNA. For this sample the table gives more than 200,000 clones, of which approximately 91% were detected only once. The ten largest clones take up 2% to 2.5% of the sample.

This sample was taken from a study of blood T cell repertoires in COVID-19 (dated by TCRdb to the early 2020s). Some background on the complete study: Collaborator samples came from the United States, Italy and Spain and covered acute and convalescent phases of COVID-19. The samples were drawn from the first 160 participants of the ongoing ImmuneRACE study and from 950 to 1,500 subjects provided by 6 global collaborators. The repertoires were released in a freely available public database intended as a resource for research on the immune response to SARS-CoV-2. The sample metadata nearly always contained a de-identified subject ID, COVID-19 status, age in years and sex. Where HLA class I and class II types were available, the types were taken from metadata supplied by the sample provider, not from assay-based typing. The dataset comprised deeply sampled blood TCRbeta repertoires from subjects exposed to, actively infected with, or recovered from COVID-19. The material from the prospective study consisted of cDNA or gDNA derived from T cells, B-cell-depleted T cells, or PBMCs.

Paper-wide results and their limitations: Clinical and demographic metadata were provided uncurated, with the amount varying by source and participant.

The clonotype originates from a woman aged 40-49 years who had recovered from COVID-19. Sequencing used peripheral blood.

The DNA reads TGTGCCAGCAGGAGCCCACAGGTCGCCAACGAGCAGTACTTC. Its translation is CASRSPQVANEQYF. The chain is assembled from TRBV21-1 and TRBJ2-7; the tabulated D call, TRBD1, remains unverified against the DNA. TRBV21-1 corresponds to a pseudogene. Measured from the cysteine to the phenylalanine, the CDR3 is 14 residues long. Only the CDR3 DNA stays, 42 bases, in frame from base 1.